These 9 T cell receptor beta chains originate from one sample sequenced in a study of cytomegalovirus exposure and HLA in healthy donors. The PCR used 60 Vbeta and 13 Jbeta primers. TCRdb's copy holds only in-frame clones and misses some; the assay was immunoSEQ multiplex PCR. The table records 90,000 to 120,000 clones, approximately 79% of them present only once. The sample was PBMCs. The source of these receptors is a woman aged 40-49 years in good health and CMV-seropositive.

The chain couples TRBV6-5 to TRBJ1-2; 8 bases map to TRBD1. The CDR3 has 15 residues. Germline CDR1 reads MNHEY; CDR2 reads SVGAGI. Trimming cost V 5 bases and J 4 bases; bases outside gene matches: 9. The CDR3 DNA reads TGTGCCAGCAGTAAACTGGGACAGGTGGGCTATGGCTACACCTTC. It yields the protein CASSKLGQVGYGYTF.

This clone was seen more than once but under ten times. This chain uses TRBV30 with TRBJ2-7; 9 nucleotides match TRBD2. The CDR3 is 13 amino acids. With 4 bases clipped from V and 2 bases from J, the junction kept 3 bases outside the gene matches. Looked up from germline, CDR1 is GTSNPN and CDR2 is SVGIG (reference sequence). This CDR3 is CAWNSGGPYEQYF. CDR3 DNA sequence: TGTGCCTGGAATAGCGGGGGCCCCTACGAGCAGTACTTC.

This clone came up a few times. The chain uses TRBV29-1 and TRBJ1-4; no clear D gene. Germline CDR1 SQVTM, CDR2 ANQGSEA. V was clipped by 2 bases and J by 3 bases, with 10 bases between them. This CDR3 region has 14 residues. The CDR3 spells CSVENPESNEKLFF. CDR3 DNA: TGCAGCGTTGAAAATCCCGAGTCTAATGAAAAACTGTTTTTT.

This clone is a singleton in its sample. The chain combines TRBV7-2 with TRBJ1-2, with 7 bases aligning to TRBD1. This CDR3 spans 15 amino acids. Germline CDR1 and CDR2: SGHTA and FQGNSA. V lost 4 bases, J lost 5 bases, and 10 bases stayed unmatched. DNA for the CDR3: TGTGCCAGCAGCTCCTGGGGTCAGGGGGGATATGGCTACACCTTC. It codes for CASSSWGQGGYGYTF.

V and J are TRBV18 and TRBJ2-7; tentative D call: TRBD1 (5 bases). V was trimmed by 6 bases and J by 5 bases, leaving 17 bases between them. Germline lookup yields CDR1 KGHSH and CDR2 LQKENI. The CDR3 loop spans 14 amino acids. In nucleotides, the CDR3 is TGTGCCAGCTCGCAGGGATCCCCCTGGGACGAGCAGTACTTC. Protein sequence: CASSQGSPWDEQYF.

V gene TRBV18 combines with J gene TRBJ1-5; no clear D gene. There are 13 residues in the CDR3. CDR1 is KGHSH and CDR2 is LQKENI in the germline V gene. V gave up 6 bases and J gave up 4 bases, with 10 bases separating them. CDR3: CASSMEENQPQHF. The CDR3 DNA reads TGTGCCAGCTCTATGGAGGAAAATCAGCCCCAGCATTTT. Variable domain in full (rest from reference TRBV18 and TRBJ1-5): NAGVMQNPRHLVRRRGQEARLRCSPMKGHSHVYWYRQLPEEGLKFMVYLQKENIIDESGMPKERFSAEFPKEGPSILRIQQVVRGDSAAYFCASSMEENQPQHFGDGTRLSIL.

This rearrangement joins TRBV5-1 to TRBJ2-2; 11 bases line up with TRBD2. Trimming cost V 2 bases and J 4 bases; bases outside gene matches: 4. In germline, CDR1 is SGHRS, CDR2 YFSETQ. The CDR3 spans 16 residues. CDR3 region: CASSFVAGGPTGELFF. In DNA form, the CDR3 reads TGCGCCAGCAGCTTTGTAGCGGGGGGGCCCACCGGGGAGCTGTTTTTT. Full variable domain (rest looked up from reference TRBV5-1 and TRBJ2-2): KAGVTQTPRYLIKTRGQQVTLSCSPISGHRSVSWYQQTPGQGLQFLFEYFSETQRNKGNFPGRFSGRQFSNSRSEMNVSTLELGDSALYLCASSFVAGGPTGELFFGEGSRLTVL.

Notes on this clone: At one of its ends the junction is not consistent with the germline gene, which may arise from a read error. The same CDR3 arises from other DNA sequences in this sample as well. The J gene is TRBJ1-5, the V gene TRBV30, with D uncertain. In germline, CDR1 is GTSNPN, CDR2 SVGIG (reference sequence). The CDR3 covers 14 residues. CDR3 protein: CAWSLGNNNQPQHF. The CDR3 region has the DNA TGCGCCTGGAGTCTCGGGAACAACAATCAGCCCCAGCATTTT. Full variable domain (remainder filled in from reference TRBV30 and TRBJ1-5): SQTIHQWPATLVQPVGSPLSLECTVEGTSNPNLYWYRQAAGRGLQLLFYSVGIGQISSEVPQNLSASRPQDRQFILSSKKLLLSDSGFYLCAWSLGNNNQPQHFGDGTRLSIL.

The gene calls are TRBV9 and TRBJ1-2; no definite D call. Germline loops: CDR1 SGDLS, CDR2 YYNGEE. V lost 1 base, J lost 4 bases, and 14 bases lay in between. CDR3 size: 15 residues. The CDR3 DNA is TGTGCCAGCAGCGTAATCGAAGGGAGGAGCTATGGCTACACCTTC. Translated, it gives CASSVIEGRSYGYTF.